This TCR beta chain is from a study of graft-versus-host responses after intestinal transplantation. Study-wide background: Recipients uniformly received anti-thymocyte globulin induction, followed by tacrolimus and steroids for approximately 3 years.

V lost 5 bases and J lost 7, with 14 bases in between. The CDR3 totals 14 residues. CDR1 and CDR2 from the germline V gene are MNHEY and SMNVEV (reference sequence). The table lists this clone with a count of one. Its target is not known. Data came from immunoSEQ multiplex PCR; TCRdb stores just in-frame clones and leaves some out. This table has around 76,000 clones, approximately 96% appearing once. This sample comprised unstimulated CD8+ T cells sorted from spleen or lymph node cells, obtained before intestinal transplant. The chain has TRBV27 and TRBJ1-4; weak D call: TRBD1 (5 bases). The TCR sequence derives from a human donor who received an intestinal transplant. The CDR3 sequence is CASSPGLDSEKLFF. The CDR3 region has the DNA TGTGCCAGCAGTCCGGGACTAGACAGTGAAAAACTGTTTTTT.